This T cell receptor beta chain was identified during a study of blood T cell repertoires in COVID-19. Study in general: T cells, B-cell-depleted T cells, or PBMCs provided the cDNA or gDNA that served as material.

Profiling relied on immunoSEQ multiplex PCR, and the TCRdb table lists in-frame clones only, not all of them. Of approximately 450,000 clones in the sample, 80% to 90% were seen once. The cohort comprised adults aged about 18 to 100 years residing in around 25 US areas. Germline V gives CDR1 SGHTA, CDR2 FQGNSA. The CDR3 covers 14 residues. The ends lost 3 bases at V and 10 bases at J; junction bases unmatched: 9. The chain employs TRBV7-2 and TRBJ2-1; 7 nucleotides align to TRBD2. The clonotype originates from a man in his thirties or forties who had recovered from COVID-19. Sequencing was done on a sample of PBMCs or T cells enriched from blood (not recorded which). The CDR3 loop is CASSFSGYTREQFF. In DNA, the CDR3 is TGTGCCAGCAGCTTTAGCGGGTATACGCGAGAGCAGTTCTTC.